This T cell receptor beta chain was retrieved from a study of cytomegalovirus exposure and HLA in healthy donors. As regards this clone: Its antigen is not identified.

13 Jbeta primers and 60 Vbeta primers were used for the PCR. Using immunoSEQ multiplex PCR, the repertoire was profiled, and TCRdb retains in-frame clones only, with some absent. This table holds 110,000 to 150,000 clones, approximately 9% found once. Nominally healthy donors provided the samples, though records likely missed some immune exposures. Overall study findings and caveats: The sole available immune exposure information was CMV serostatus. HLA-A and HLA-B allele assignments for most subjects were reportedly predicted accurately using TCR beta sequences. In vitro, a few CMV-associated chains proved specific for CMV antigens.

The sample taken for sequencing was PBMCs. This sequence originates from a male donor in good health and CMV-seronegative.

CDR3 nucleotides: TGTGCCAGCAGCTTGCGGGGGAGCACAGATACGCAGTATTTT. This gives the protein CASSLRGSTDTQYF. The rearrangement joins TRBV11-2 to TRBJ2-3, with 7 bases matching TRBD2. CDR1 is SGHAT, CDR2 FQNNGV, per germline. The V and J ends lost 3 bases and 0 bases, in that order; junction bases with no gene match: 0. The CDR3 is 14 residues long. Full variable domain (remainder filled in from reference TRBV11-2 and TRBJ2-3): EAGVAQSPRYKIIEKRQSVAFWCNPISGHATLYWYQQILGQGPKLLIQFQNNGVVDDSQLPKDRFSAERLKGVDSTLKIQPAKLEDSAVYLCASSLRGSTDTQYFGPGTRLTVL.